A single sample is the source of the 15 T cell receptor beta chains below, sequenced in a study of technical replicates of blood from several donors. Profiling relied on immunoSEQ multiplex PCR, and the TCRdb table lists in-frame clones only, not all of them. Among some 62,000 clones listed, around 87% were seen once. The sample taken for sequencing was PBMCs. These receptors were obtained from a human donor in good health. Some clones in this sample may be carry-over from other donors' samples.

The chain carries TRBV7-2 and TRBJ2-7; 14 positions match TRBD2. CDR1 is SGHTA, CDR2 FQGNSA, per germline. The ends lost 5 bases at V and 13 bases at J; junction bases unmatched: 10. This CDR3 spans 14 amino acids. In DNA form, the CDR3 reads TGTGCCAGCAGCCGACTAGCGGGGGGGCCTAGACCCTACTTC. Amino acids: CASSRLAGGPRPYF.

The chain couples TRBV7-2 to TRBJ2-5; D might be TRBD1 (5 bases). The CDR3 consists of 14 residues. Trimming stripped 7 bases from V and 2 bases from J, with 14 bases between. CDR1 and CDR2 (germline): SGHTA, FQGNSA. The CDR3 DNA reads TGTGCCAGCACCCTCAGGGCATCTCAAGAGACCCAGTACTTC. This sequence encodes CASTLRASQETQYF.

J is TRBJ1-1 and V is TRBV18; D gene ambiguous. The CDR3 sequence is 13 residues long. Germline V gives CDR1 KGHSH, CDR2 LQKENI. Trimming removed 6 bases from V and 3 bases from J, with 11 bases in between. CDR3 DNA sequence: TGTGCCAGCTCCCTCGTTTCGGACACTGAAGCTTTCTTT. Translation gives CASSLVSDTEAFF.

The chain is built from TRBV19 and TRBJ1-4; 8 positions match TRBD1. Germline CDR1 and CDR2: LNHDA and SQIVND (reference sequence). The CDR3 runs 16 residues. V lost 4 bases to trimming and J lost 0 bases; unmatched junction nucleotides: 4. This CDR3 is CASSNAQGATNEKLFF. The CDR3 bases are TGTGCCAGTAGTAACGCACAGGGGGCAACTAATGAAAAACTGTTTTTT.

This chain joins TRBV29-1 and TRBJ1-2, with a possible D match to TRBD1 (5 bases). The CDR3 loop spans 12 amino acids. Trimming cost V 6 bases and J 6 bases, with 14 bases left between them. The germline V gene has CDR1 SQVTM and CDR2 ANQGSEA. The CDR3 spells CSVRVIGDGYTF. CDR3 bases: TGCAGCGTAAGAGTGATAGGGGATGGCTACACCTTC. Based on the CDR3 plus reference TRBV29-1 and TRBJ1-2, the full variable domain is SAVISQKPSRDICQRGTSLTIQCQVDSQVTMMFWYRQQPGQSLTLIATANQGSEATYESGFVIDKFPISRPNLTFSTLTVSNMSPEDSSIYLCSVRVIGDGYTFGSGTRLTVV.

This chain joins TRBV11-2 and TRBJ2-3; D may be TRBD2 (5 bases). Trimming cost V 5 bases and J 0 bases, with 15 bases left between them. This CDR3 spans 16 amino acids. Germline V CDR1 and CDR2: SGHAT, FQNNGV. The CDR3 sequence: CASSPRGSGSTDTQYF. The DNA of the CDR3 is TGTGCCAGCAGCCCTCGTGGGAGCGGAAGCACAGATACGCAGTATTTT.

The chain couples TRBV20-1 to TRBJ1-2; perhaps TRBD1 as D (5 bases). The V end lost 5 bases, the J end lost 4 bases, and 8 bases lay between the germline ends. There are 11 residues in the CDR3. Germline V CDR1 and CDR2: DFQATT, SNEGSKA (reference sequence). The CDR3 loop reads CSAVQVYGYTF. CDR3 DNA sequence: TGCAGTGCTGTACAGGTCTATGGCTACACCTTC.

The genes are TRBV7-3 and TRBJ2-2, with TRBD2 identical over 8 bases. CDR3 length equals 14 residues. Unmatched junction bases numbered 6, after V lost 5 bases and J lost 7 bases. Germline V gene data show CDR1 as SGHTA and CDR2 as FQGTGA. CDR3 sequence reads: CASSPRGGGGELFF. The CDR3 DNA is TGTGCCAGCAGCCCCCGGGGGGGCGGCGGGGAGCTGTTTTTT.

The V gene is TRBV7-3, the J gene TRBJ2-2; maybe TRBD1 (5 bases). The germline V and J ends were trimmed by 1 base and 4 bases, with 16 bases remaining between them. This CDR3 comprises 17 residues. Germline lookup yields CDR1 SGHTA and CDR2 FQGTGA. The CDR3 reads CASSLIRADQGTGELFF. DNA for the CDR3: TGTGCCAGCAGCTTAATTCGGGCGGACCAGGGCACCGGGGAGCTGTTTTTT.

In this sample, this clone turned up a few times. Here the CDR3 DNA reads TGTGCCAGCAGCCAAGATACAGGCTTGGACACTGAAGCTTTCTTT. Protein product: CASSQDTGLDTEAFF. The V gene is TRBV4-2, the J gene TRBJ1-1; D may be TRBD1 (5 bases). In germline, CDR1 is LGHNA, CDR2 YNFKEQ. This CDR3 region has 15 residues. V was clipped by 0 bases and J by 3 bases, with 11 bases between them.

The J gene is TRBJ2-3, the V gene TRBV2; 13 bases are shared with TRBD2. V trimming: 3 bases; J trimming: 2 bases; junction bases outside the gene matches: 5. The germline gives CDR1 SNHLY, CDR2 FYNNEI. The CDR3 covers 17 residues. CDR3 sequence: CASSDPTSGGYTDTQYF. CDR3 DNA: TGTGCCAGCAGTGACCCGACTAGCGGGGGGTACACAGATACGCAGTATTTT.

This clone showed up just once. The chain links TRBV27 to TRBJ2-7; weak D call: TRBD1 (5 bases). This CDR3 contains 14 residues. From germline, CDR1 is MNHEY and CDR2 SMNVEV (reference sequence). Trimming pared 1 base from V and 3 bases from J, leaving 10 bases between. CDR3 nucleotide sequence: TGTGCCAGCAGTTTATTCGTCCAGGGCTACGAGCAGTACTTC. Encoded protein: CASSLFVQGYEQYF.

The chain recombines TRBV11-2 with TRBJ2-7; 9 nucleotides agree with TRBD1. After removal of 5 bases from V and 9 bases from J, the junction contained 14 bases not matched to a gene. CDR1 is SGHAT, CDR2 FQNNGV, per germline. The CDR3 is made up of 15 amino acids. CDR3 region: CASSRDREPLGGQYF. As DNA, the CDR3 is TGTGCCAGCAGCCGGGACAGGGAGCCGCTGGGGGGGCAGTACTTC.

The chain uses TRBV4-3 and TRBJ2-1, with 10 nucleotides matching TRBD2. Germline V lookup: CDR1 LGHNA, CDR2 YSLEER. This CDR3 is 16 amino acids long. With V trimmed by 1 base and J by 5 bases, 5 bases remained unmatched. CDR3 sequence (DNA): TGCGCCAGCAGCCAAGTGACTAGCGGGCGGAACAATGAGCAGTTCTTC. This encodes CASSQVTSGRNNEQFF.

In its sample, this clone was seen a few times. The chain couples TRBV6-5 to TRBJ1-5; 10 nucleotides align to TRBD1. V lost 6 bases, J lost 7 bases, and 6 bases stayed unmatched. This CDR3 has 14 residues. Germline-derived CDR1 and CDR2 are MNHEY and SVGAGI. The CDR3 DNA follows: TGTGCCAGCAGAGAGACAGGGGGCGAACAGCCCCAGCATTTT. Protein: CASRETGGEQPQHF.